This T cell receptor (beta chain) is from a study of identical twins. Healthy Caucasian donors formed the entire cohort. The CDR3 covers 14 residues. Looked up from germline, CDR1 is MNHNS and CDR2 is SASEGT. V shed 6 bases, J shed 5 bases, and the junction held 9 bases outside the gene matches. This clonotype occurred a few times. Each CDR3 protein is one row after TCRdb ran MiXCR on the 5' RACE reads. There are under 1 million distinct CDR3 sequences in the sample; roughly an eighth occur only once, and around 1.6% lies in the top ten. Another study also made use of these data, one on yellow fever vaccine responses in identical twins.

The specimen sequenced was PBMCs. This sequence originates from a woman between 18 and 29 years old in good health. V is TRBV6-1 and J is TRBJ2-5; 7 nucleotides align to TRBD1. CDR3: CASRQETGRETQYF. The CDR3 coding sequence is TGTGCCAGCAGACAAGAGACAGGGCGGGAGACCCAGTACTTC.